The entry that follows covers one T cell receptor beta chain sequence. This clonotype has at least ten counts. Its target antigen remains unknown. No quality values exist for individual bases; no much larger clone is one base distant. This sample is part of a study of Graves' ophthalmopathy and Graves' hyperthyroidism listed by TCRdb under 2018. The study in broad terms: Stable hyperthyroidism was defined as no progression to ophthalmopathy within 18 months of follow-up. To tell Graves' ophthalmopathy apart from Graves' hyperthyroidism, and to predict which patients would progress to ophthalmopathy, the study relied on TCR beta repertoire signatures. In total, 135 blood samples were TCR-sequenced: 40 to 45 ophthalmopathy, about 75 hyperthyroidism and some 17 hyperthyroidism-to-ophthalmopathy patients. To explore V-J signatures that separate ophthalmopathy from hyperthyroidism, a discovery set of about a hundred patients was enrolled, consisting of approximately 44 with ophthalmopathy and fewer than 60 with stable hyperthyroidism. The independent validation cohort included approximately 19 hyperthyroidism patients plus 17 patients who later progressed from hyperthyroidism to ophthalmopathy. In more than five hyperthyroidism patients, the T-cell repertoires found in thyroid tissue were compared with those found in blood. Once sampling was done, hyperthyroidism patients were given methimazole at a starting dose of 30 mg daily, while ophthalmopathy patients were given high-dose intravenous methylprednisolone. General study outcomes and caveats: In validation, the model predicted ophthalmopathy progression with over 60% sensitivity and around 72% specificity; approximately 12 predicted patients were CT-confirmed with GO in a median of about 6.2 months. In cross-validation, the 13-signature model distinguished ophthalmopathy from stable hyperthyroidism with more than 85% sensitivity and around 81% specificity, while in the test set the corresponding values were around 79% and 71%. Among expanded thyroid clonotypes with frequency above 0.001, most also showed up in blood, which suggests that blood repertoires may reflect the thyroid immune response. Sample size was not predetermined statistically, and investigators were not blinded to group allocation.

For repertoire sequencing, TCR beta CDR3 regions were amplified from RNA transcripts. HTBI primers and the Qiagen OneStep RT-PCR kit were used in a first-round RT-PCR, which was followed by a second-round multiplex PCR, size selection and purification. Libraries were sequenced on an Illumina HiSeq2000 using paired-end 100 bp reads. Under the source paper's analysis protocol: SOAPnuke was used for read processing, and reads with adapters, uncalled bases, a mean Phred below 15, or no exact constant-primer or identifier match were discarded. COPE v1.2.5 was used to merge high-quality paired reads. Each unique nucleotide sequence was treated as a clonotype, and MiTCR v1.1 was used to align the clonotypes to the IMGT TRB V, D and J references. Analysis was restricted to V-J combinations with a frequency above 0.0001, which covered 99.2% of repertoires. For each V-J combination, a TCR clonal expansion and chaos score was defined as F50 clonal expansion divided by the chaos observed in the TCRdist matrix. Welch's t-statistics and random forest were used to narrow the features down to more than 10 V-J combinations, which were then fed into a naive Bayes classifier. The Morisita-Horn index was used to measure how similar the thyroid and blood repertoires were. TCRdb passed the public sequencing reads through fastp at Q25 and MiXCR, retaining productive beta sequences. Every entry covers one CDR3 protein and lists the most common genes and DNA from its rows. The V and J calls here are based on TCRdb, not the publication. This sample has about 550,000 distinct CDR3 sequences in its table, and about 35% of those were observed once. The ten largest clones capture roughly 4.5% of the sample.

V lost 4 bases and J lost 4 bases, and the count of bases not matched to a germline gene is 10. The CDR3 starts with the cysteine, ends with the phenylalanine, and has 15 residues. Only the CDR3 DNA stays, 45 bases, in frame from base 1. The germline V gene specifies SQVTM as CDR1 and ANQGSEA as CDR2. Hyperthyroidism patients were newly diagnosed, were aged 18 to 65 years, and had a disease duration under 2 months. Anyone with other autoimmune diseases, uncontrolled infections, pregnancy or lactation was excluded from the study. Clinical symptoms, serum thyroxine, TRAb, thyroid ultrasound and orbital computed tomography were used for diagnosis. Total RNA was extracted using Trizol reagent, and RNA quality was checked on an Agilent 2100 Bioanalyzer.

The receptor's source is an adult man with Graves' hyperthyroidism. Material: peripheral blood or thyroid tissue (not recorded which). Recombination joined TRBV29-1 with TRBJ1-3, and TRBD1 aligns with 7 junction nucleotides. Here the CDR3 is given as CSVVGGRLSGNTIYF. The nucleotide sequence is TGCAGCGTTGTAGGGGGCCGGTTAAGCGGAAACACCATATATTTT.